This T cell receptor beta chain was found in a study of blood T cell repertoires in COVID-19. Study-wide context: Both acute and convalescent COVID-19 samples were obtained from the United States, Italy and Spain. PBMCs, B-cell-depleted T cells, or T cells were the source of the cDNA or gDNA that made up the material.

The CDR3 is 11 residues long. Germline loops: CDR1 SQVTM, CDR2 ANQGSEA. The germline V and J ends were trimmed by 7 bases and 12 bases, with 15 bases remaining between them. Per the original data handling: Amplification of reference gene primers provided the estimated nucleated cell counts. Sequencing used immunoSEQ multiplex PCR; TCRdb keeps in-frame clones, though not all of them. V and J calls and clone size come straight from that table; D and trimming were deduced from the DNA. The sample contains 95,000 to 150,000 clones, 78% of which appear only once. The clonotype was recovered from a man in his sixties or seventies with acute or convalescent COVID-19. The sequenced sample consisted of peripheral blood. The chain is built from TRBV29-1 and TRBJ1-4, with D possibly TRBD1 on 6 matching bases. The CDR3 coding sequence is TGCAGCGCTAAACAGGGTGGGGAACTGTTTTTT. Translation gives CSAKQGGELFF.